This TCR beta chain was identified during a study of lymphopenia after photon versus proton radiotherapy (dated by TCRdb to about 2019). The study in broad terms: The immunological effects of photon versus proton radiation therapy were compared in patients with gastrointestinal tumors who developed high-grade lymphopenia. The 20 or so patients in the cohort had gastrointestinal tumors, were treated with either photon or proton therapy, and subsequently developed lymphopenia. The goal of the study was to characterize the differences between the two radiation modalities in how they affect the immune system.

About this clone itself: It has no known antigen specificity. No much larger clone exists at a distance of one base, and base qualities are not known.

The paper as a whole reports these results and caveats: Once the lymphocyte count had reached its nadir, the repertoires of photon-treated patients showed oligoclonal expansion, particularly of CD8+ Temra cells, and this expansion drove the decline in diversity. During treatment, patients who received proton therapy stayed relatively stable, whereas patients who received photon therapy lost naive T cells and TCR diversity and gained effector/memory populations. The authors looked at the survival association only in patients who died, and they framed better survival with proton therapy as a possibility rather than a demonstrated result. Among patients across the cohort who died, overall survival time showed an inverse correlation with a larger post-nadir drop in TCR diversity.

Receptors were amplified or captured by the immunoSEQ multiplex PCR assay. T cell repertoires were profiled by deep sequencing of rearranged TCR beta loci, alongside multiparametric flow cytometry. The source is immuneACCESS, and TCRdb retained only in-frame sequences with V and J called. Part of the clones is not carried over; for the studies checked, unresolved V genes explain less than half of this, and the remainder is unexplained. Across this sample there are around 29,000 clones, with approximately 93% seen only once. Jointly, the top ten make up roughly 0.71% of the sample. CDR1 and CDR2 are drawn from the germline V gene: SGHDT, YYEEEE. V gives up 4 bases and J gives up 4 bases, and the segment between their germline ends measures 18 bases. The CDR3 runs 16 amino acids, cysteine and phenylalanine included. Only the CDR3 DNA is retained, 48 bases long and in frame from the first base.

This TCR was sampled from a woman between 45 and 65 years old with cholangiocarcinoma. The rearranged chain carries TRBV5-6 and TRBJ2-1; the D gene is perhaps TRBD1, on 5 matching bases. The sample here was peripheral blood, taken from a patient treated with photon-based radiotherapy. The nucleotide sequence is TGTGCCAGCAGCCTGAGGACAACGCGGTTATACAATGAGCAGTTCTTC. This encodes CASSLRTTRLYNEQFF.